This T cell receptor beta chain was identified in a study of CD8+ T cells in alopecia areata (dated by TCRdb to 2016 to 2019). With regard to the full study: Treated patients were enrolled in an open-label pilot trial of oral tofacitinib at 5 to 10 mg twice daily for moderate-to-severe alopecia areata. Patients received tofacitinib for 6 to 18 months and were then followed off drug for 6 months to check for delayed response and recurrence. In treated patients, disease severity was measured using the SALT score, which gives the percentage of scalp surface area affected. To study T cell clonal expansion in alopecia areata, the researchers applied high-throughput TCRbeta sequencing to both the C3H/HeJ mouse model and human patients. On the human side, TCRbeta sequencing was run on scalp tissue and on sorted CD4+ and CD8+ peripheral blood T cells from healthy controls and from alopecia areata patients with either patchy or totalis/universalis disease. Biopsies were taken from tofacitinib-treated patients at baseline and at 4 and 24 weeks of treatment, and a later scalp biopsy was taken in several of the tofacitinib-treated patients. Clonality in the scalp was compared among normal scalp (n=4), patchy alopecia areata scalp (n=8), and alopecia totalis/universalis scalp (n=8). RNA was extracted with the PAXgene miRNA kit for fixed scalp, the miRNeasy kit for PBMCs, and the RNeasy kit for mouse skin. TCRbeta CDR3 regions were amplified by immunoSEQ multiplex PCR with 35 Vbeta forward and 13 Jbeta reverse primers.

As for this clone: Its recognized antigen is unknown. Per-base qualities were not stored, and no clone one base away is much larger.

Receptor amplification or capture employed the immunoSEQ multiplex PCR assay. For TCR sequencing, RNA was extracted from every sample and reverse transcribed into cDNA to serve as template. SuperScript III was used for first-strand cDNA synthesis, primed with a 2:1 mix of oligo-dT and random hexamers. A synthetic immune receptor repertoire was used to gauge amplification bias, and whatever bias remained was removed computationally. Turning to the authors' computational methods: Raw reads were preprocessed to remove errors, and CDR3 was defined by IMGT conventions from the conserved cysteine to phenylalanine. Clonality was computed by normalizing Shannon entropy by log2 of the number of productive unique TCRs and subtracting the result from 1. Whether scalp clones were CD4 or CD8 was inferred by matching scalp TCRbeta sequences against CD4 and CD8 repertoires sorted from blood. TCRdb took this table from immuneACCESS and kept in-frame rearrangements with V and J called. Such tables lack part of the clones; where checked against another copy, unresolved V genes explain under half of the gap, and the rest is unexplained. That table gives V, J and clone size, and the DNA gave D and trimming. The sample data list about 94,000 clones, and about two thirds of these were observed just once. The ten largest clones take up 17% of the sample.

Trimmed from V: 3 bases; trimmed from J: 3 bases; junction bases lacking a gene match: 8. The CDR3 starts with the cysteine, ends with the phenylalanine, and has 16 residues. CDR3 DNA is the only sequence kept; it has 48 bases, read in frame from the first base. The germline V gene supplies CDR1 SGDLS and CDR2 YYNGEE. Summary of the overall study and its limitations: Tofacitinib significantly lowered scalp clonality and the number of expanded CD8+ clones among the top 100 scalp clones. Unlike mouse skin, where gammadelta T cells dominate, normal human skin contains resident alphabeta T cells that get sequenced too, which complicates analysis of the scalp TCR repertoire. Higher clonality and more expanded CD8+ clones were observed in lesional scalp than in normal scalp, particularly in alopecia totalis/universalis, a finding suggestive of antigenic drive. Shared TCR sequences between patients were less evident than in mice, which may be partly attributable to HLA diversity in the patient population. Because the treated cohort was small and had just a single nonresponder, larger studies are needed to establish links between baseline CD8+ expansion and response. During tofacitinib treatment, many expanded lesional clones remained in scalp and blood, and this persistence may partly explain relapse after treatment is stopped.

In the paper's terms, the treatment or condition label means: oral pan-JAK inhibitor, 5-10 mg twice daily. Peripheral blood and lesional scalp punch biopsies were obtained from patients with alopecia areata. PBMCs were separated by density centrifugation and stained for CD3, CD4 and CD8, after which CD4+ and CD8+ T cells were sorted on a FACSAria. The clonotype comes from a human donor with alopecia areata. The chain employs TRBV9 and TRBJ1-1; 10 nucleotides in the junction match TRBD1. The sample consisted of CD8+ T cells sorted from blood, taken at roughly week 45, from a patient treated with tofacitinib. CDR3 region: CASSAPRQGADTEAFF. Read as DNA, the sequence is TGTGCCAGCAGCGCCCCCCGACAGGGGGCGGACACTGAAGCTTTCTTT. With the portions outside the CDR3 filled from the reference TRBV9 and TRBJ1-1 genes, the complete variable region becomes DSGVTQTPKHLITATGQRVTLRCSPRSGDLSVYWYQQSLDQGLQFLIQYYNGEERAKGNILERFSAQQFPDLHSELNLSSLELGDSALYFCASSAPRQGADTEAFFGQGTRLTVV.